This T cell receptor beta chain was sequenced in a study of T cell responses to AZD1222 COVID-19 vaccine. The CDR3 is 13 residues long. Trimming took 0 bases from V and 11 from J, leaving 10 bases between them. The germline V gene encodes CDR1 SNHLY and CDR2 FYNNEI. The data were produced by immunoSEQ multiplex PCR, yet TCRdb's version contains in-frame clones alone and is incomplete. The sample has about 120,000 clones; about 89% are singletons. This receptor was identified in an adult in good health. The rearrangement uses TRBV2 and TRBJ1-4; D call uncertain. The material was peripheral blood, obtained on day 0 of AZD1222 vaccination. CDR3 loop: CASSEALRLKLFF. CDR3 nucleotide sequence: TGTGCCAGCAGTGAAGCGCTTCGTCTTAAACTGTTTTTT.